This entry describes one T cell receptor beta chain. Its antigen is undetermined. Germline assignment: CDR1 KGHSH and CDR2 LQKENI. The CDR3 contains 14 residues. V lost 2 bases to trimming and J lost 4 bases; unmatched junction nucleotides: 3. This specimen belongs to a study of OX40 agonist ivuxolimab in advanced cancers. General study results and limits: Still undetermined is the antigen specificity of the expanded peripheral T cells. Partial responders at 0.1-3.0 mg/kg had among the lowest clonal expansion.

Individuals having autoimmune disease history or systemic immunosuppression were not enrolled. Sequencing used immunoSEQ multiplex PCR; TCRdb keeps in-frame clones, though not all of them. The sample comprises 65,000 to 100,000 clones, less than 95% of which are singletons, and roughly 0.32% rests with the top ten. The V gene is TRBV18, the J gene TRBJ2-5; 8 positions match TRBD2. The clonotype comes from an adult with an advanced solid tumor such as melanoma, head and neck, liver or kidney cancer. This material consisted of CD4+ or CD8+ T cells sorted from blood, taken in a trial of the OX40 agonist ivuxolimab. The CDR3 loop is CASSPGLAGETQYF. CDR3 bases: TGTGCCAGCTCACCAGGACTAGCAGGAGAGACCCAGTACTTC.